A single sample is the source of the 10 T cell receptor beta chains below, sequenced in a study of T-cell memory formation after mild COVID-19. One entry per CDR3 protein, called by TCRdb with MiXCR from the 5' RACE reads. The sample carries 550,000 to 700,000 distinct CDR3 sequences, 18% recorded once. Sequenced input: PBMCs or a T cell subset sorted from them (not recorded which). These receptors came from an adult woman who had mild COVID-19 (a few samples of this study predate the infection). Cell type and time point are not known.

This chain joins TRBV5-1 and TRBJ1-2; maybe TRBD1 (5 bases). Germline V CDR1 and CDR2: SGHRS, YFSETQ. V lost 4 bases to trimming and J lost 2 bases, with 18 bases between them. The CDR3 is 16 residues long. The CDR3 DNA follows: TGCGCCAGCAGCCCACCAAAAGGGACTGGGAACTATGGCTACACCTTC. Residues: CASSPPKGTGNYGYTF. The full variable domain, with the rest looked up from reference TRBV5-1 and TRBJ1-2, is KAGVTQTPRYLIKTRGQQVTLSCSPISGHRSVSWYQQTPGQGLQFLFEYFSETQRNKGNFPGRFSGRQFSNSRSEMNVSTLELGDSALYLCASSPPKGTGNYGYTFGSGTRLTVV.

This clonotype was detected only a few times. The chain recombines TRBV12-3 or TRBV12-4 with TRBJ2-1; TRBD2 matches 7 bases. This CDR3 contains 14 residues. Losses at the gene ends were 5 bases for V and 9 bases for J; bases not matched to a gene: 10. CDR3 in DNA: TGTGCCAGCAGTGGTCTCGGGACTACACTTGAGCAGTTCTTC. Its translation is CASSGLGTTLEQFF.

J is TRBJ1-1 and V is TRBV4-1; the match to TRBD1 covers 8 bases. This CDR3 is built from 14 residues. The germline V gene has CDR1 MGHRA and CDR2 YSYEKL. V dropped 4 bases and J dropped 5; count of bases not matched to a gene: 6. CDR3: CASSLDRGPTEAFF. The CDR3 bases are TGCGCCAGCAGCCTCGACAGGGGACCGACTGAAGCTTTCTTT.

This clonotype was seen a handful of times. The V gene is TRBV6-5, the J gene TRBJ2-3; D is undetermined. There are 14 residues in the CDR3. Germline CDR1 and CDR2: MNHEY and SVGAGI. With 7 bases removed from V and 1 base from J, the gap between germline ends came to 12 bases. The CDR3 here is CASTPYERTDTQYF. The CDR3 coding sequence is TGTGCCAGCACCCCGTATGAACGCACAGATACGCAGTATTTT.

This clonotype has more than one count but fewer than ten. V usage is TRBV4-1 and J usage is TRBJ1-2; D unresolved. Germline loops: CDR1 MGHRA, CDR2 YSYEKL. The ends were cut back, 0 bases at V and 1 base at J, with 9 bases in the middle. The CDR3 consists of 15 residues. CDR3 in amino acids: CASSQDLSFNYGYTF. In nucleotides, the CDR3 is TGCGCCAGCAGCCAAGACCTCAGCTTTAACTATGGCTACACCTTC.

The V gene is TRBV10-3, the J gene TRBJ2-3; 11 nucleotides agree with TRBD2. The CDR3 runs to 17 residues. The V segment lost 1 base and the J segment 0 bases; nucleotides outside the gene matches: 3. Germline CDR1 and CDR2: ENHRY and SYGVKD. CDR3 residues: CAISEYRTSGSTDTQYF. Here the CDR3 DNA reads TGTGCCATCAGTGAGTACCGGACTAGCGGGAGCACAGATACGCAGTATTTT.

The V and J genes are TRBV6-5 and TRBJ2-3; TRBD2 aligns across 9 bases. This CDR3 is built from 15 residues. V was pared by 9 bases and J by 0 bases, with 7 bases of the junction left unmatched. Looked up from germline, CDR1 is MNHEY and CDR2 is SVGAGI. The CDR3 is CARPTSGASTDTQYF. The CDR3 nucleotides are TGTGCCAGACCGACTAGCGGAGCTAGCACAGATACGCAGTATTTT.

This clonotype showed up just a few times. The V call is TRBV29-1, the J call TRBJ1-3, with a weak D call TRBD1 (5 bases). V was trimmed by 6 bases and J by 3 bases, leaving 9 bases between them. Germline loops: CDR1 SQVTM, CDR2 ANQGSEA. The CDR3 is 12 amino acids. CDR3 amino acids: CSVGTVGNTIYF. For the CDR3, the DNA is TGCAGCGTGGGGACTGTTGGAAACACCATATATTTT.

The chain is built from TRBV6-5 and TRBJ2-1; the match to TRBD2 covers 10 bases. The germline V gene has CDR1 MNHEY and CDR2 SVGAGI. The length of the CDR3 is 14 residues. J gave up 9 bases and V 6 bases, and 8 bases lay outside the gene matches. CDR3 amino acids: CASRPIAGGTEQFF. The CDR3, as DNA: TGTGCCAGCAGGCCAATAGCGGGAGGCACTGAGCAGTTCTTC.

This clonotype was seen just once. Here the CDR3 DNA reads TGCGCCAGCAGCTCCCAAGGGTTTTACACCTTC. It encodes CASSSQGFYTF. J is TRBJ1-2 and V is TRBV5-1; D not resolved. The length of the CDR3 is 11 residues. CDR1 is SGHRS, CDR2 YFSETQ, per germline. V lost 3 bases to trimming and J lost 11 bases, with 11 bases between them. The full variable domain, with the rest looked up from reference TRBV5-1 and TRBJ1-2, is KAGVTQTPRYLIKTRGQQVTLSCSPISGHRSVSWYQQTPGQGLQFLFEYFSETQRNKGNFPGRFSGRQFSNSRSEMNVSTLELGDSALYLCASSSQGFYTFGSGTRLTVV.